Here is one TCR beta chain with its context. These data belong to a study of OX40 agonist ivuxolimab in advanced cancers. Trimming took off 5 bases at V and 3 bases at J, with 16 bases between the two ends. The CDR3 totals 15 residues. From germline, CDR1 is MDHEN and CDR2 SYDVKM. Libraries were prepared by immunoSEQ multiplex PCR; TCRdb keeps only in-frame clonotypes and omits some of them. The repertoire consists of about 99,000 clones, with roughly nine tenths occurring once and the leading ten covering roughly 0.33%. The specimen comprised CD4+ or CD8+ T cells sorted from blood, sampled in a trial of the OX40 agonist ivuxolimab. This TCR was sampled from an adult with an advanced solid tumor such as melanoma, head and neck, liver or kidney cancer. The J gene is TRBJ1-2, the V gene TRBV28, with D perhaps TRBD1 (6 bases). Here the CDR3 reads CASSDRGGRHYGYTF. The DNA of the CDR3 is TGTGCCAGCAGTGATAGGGGGGGCCGCCACTATGGCTACACCTTC.